The 12 T cell receptor beta chains below all came from one sample that was sequenced in a study of shared clonotypes between healthy human individuals. The protocol was immunoSEQ multiplex PCR, while the TCRdb copy is restricted to in-frame clones and leaves out a portion. The sample shows about 2 million clones, about 95% of them seen only once. Naive CD8 cells lacked CD45RO and underwent positive selection for CCR7, leaving out terminally differentiated effector memory CD45RA+ cells. The specimen was naive CD8+ T cells sorted from blood. The receptors stem from a man aged 18 to 30 in good health.

V is TRBV6-5 and J is TRBJ1-1; possible D gene TRBD1, 6 bases. Trimming removed 0 bases from V and 4 bases from J, with 12 bases in between. The CDR3 has 15 amino acids. Looked up from germline, CDR1 is MNHEY and CDR2 is SVGAGI. This CDR3 reads CASSYSQTGATEAFF. CDR3 DNA sequence: TGTGCCAGCAGTTACTCCCAGACAGGAGCCACTGAAGCTTTCTTT.

V and J are TRBV6-6 and TRBJ2-7; D gene uncertain. The CDR3 is 13 residues long. Germline-derived CDR1 and CDR2 are MNHNY and SVGAGI (reference sequence). The V gene lost 1 base and the J gene lost 5 bases, with 9 bases spanning the gap. CDR3 sequence reads: CASSYWQGDEQYF. The CDR3 nucleotides read TGTGCCAGCAGTTACTGGCAAGGAGACGAGCAGTACTTC.

The chain uses TRBV12-5 and TRBJ2-7, with D uncertain. In germline, CDR1 is LGHNT, CDR2 FRNRAP. V shed 0 bases and J shed 5 bases, with 5 bases lying between them. The CDR3 consists of 12 residues. The CDR3 bases are TGTGCTAGTGGTTTGGTTGGGGACGAGCAGTACTTC. This sequence encodes CASGLVGDEQYF.

Notes on this clone: The same CDR3 can be traced to other DNA sequences in this sample. The chain combines TRBV30 with TRBJ1-5, with TRBD1 identical over 8 bases. The V gene end was trimmed by 2 bases and the J gene end by 6 bases; junction bases not matched to a gene: 6. This CDR3 spans 14 amino acids. Germline CDR1 reads GTSNPN; CDR2 reads SVGIG (reference sequence). CDR3: CAWSPGQGGQPQHF. CDR3 coding DNA: TGTGCCTGGAGTCCAGGACAGGGCGGTCAGCCCCAGCATTTT. Together with reference TRBV30 and TRBJ1-5, the CDR3 gives the full variable domain: SQTIHQWPATLVQPVGSPLSLECTVEGTSNPNLYWYRQAAGRGLQLLFYSVGIGQISSEVPQNLSASRPQDRQFILSSKKLLLSDSGFYLCAWSPGQGGQPQHFGDGTRLSIL.

This chain links TRBV7-2 with TRBJ2-3; perhaps TRBD2 as D (5 bases). The CDR3 is 15 amino acids. The germline CDR1 and CDR2 sequences are SGHTA and FQGNSA. V shed 7 bases and J shed 1 base, with 15 bases lying between them. DNA of the CDR3: TGTGCCAGCACCGAGGGTGTGATGGGCACAGATACGCAGTATTTT. It codes for CASTEGVMGTDTQYF.

The rearrangement joins TRBV27 to TRBJ1-1; D is perhaps TRBD1 (5 bases). Germline CDR1 MNHEY, CDR2 SMNVEV (reference sequence). The CDR3 runs to 14 residues. Trimming took off 5 bases at V and 4 bases at J, with 14 bases between the two ends. The CDR3 DNA reads TGTGCCAGCAGTCCAGGGTTGGTGGCCACTGAAGCTTTCTTT. As protein: CASSPGLVATEAFF.

The chain carries TRBV7-9 and TRBJ2-1, with 9 bases aligning to TRBD2. Germline trimming cut 8 bases from V and 10 bases from J; bases unmatched to any gene: 6. The CDR3 consists of 12 residues. Germline V gene data show CDR1 as SEHNR and CDR2 as FQNEAQ (reference sequence). CDR3: CASVSGSEEQFF. The CDR3 bases are TGTGCCAGCGTTAGCGGGAGTGAGGAGCAGTTCTTC.

The chain carries TRBV12-5 and TRBJ2-5; D gene uncertain. The V end lost 6 bases, the J end lost 3 bases, and 5 bases lay between the germline ends. The length of the CDR3 is 11 residues. Germline loops: CDR1 LGHNT, CDR2 FRNRAP. CDR3 region: CASGSEETQYF. The CDR3 coding sequence is TGTGCTAGTGGATCAGAAGAGACCCAGTACTTC.

The chain links TRBV9 to TRBJ1-5; D possibly corresponds to TRBD1 (5 bases). CDR1 and CDR2 (germline): SGDLS, YYNGEE. The CDR3 is made up of 15 amino acids. Trimming removed 0 bases from V and 4 bases from J, with 11 bases in between. The CDR3 loop reads CASSVDPGLNQPQHF. CDR3 DNA: TGTGCCAGCAGCGTAGACCCAGGGCTTAATCAGCCCCAGCATTTT.

This chain joins TRBV4-1 and TRBJ2-1; TRBD1 matches at 7 bases. V lost 4 bases and J lost 6; bases outside the gene matches: 9. The length of the CDR3 is 15 residues. Germline V gene sequence: CDR1 MGHRA, CDR2 YSYEKL. CDR3 region: CASSLRVGTANEQFF. In nucleotides, the CDR3 is TGCGCCAGCAGCCTTCGGGTCGGGACAGCCAATGAGCAGTTCTTC.

This chain joins TRBV27 and TRBJ2-7; 9 nucleotides agree with TRBD2. This CDR3 spans 15 amino acids. Unmatched junction bases numbered 6, after V lost 6 bases and J lost 0 bases. Germline V CDR1 and CDR2: MNHEY, SMNVEV (reference sequence). This chain's CDR3 is CASRLAGALSYEQYF. The CDR3 DNA sequence: TGTGCCAGCAGGTTAGCGGGGGCCCTCTCCTACGAGCAGTACTTC.

V usage is TRBV7-2 and J usage is TRBJ2-7, with D tentatively TRBD1 (5 bases). The CDR3 length is 13 residues. Per the germline V gene, CDR1 is SGHTA and CDR2 is FQGNSA. V lost 5 bases and J lost 3, with 11 bases in between. The CDR3 nucleotides are TGTGCCAGCAGCCCCTCAGGGAACTACGAGCAGTACTTC. It specifies CASSPSGNYEQYF. Together with reference TRBV7-2 and TRBJ2-7, the CDR3 gives the full variable domain: GAGVSQSPSNKVTEKGKDVELRCDPISGHTALYWYRQSLGQGLEFLIYFQGNSAPDKSGLPSDRFSAERTGGSVSTLTIQRTQQEDSAVYLCASSPSGNYEQYFGPGTRLTVT.